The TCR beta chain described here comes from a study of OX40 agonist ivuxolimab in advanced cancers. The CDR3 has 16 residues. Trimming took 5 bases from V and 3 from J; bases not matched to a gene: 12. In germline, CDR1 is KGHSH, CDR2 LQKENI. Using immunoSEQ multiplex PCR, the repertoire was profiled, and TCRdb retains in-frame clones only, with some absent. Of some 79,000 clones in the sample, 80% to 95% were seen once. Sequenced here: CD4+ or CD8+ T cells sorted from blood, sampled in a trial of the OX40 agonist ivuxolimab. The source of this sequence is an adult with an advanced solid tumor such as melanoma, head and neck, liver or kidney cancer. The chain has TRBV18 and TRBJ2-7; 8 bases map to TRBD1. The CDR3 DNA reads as TGTGCCAGCTCAAAGGTTACTGACAGGGGCCTCTACGAGCAGTACTTC. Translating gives CASSKVTDRGLYEQYF.